These 27 T cell receptor beta chains came from one sample sequenced in a study of naive and memory T cell subsets. Both TRBC1 and TRBC2 were covered by a beta constant-region primer of two equimolar oligonucleotides. TCRdb reprocessed the UMI-ligation and nested PCR reads via MiXCR and lists one record per CDR3 protein. The data hold around 31,000 distinct CDR3 sequences, with about 10% observed a single time. Input material: effector memory CD4+ T cells from blood. As for subset: effector memory, CD45RA- CD27-. The receptors were gathered from a human donor in good health.

This CDR3 is CASSNGGAQHF. As DNA, the CDR3 is TGTGCCAGCAGCAACGGCGGGGCCCAGCATTTT. The rearrangement joins TRBV28 to TRBJ1-5; no clear D. V lost 6 bases and J 11 bases, leaving 11 bases between the germline ends. The CDR3 totals 11 residues. Germline values: CDR1 MDHEN, CDR2 SYDVKM.

This clonotype came up a few times. This sequence joins TRBV7-2 and TRBJ2-5; D call uncertain. Germline V gene lookup returns CDR1 SGHTA and CDR2 FQGNSA. CDR3 length equals 14 residues. V shed 5 bases and J shed 5 bases, with 15 bases lying between them. CDR3 residues: CASSNSRPRETQYF. For the CDR3, the DNA is TGTGCCAGCAGCAATTCTAGGCCAAGGGAGACCCAGTACTTC.

Only a few counts were recorded for this clonotype. CDR3 in DNA: TGTGCCACCCAAGCGGGGGGCGGGGGAAACATTCAGTACTTC. Amino acid sequence: CATQAGGGGNIQYF. The chain uses TRBV28 and TRBJ2-4; the match to TRBD2 covers 9 bases. This CDR3 is 14 amino acids long. The germline V gene encodes CDR1 MDHEN and CDR2 SYDVKM. Trimming at V came to 10 bases and at J to 6 bases, leaving 10 bases not matched to a gene.

This clonotype was picked up a small number of times. The chain recombines TRBV12-3 or TRBV12-4 with TRBJ1-1; 9 bases agree with TRBD1. The length of the CDR3 is 15 residues. Trimming took 5 bases from V and 1 from J; bases not matched to a gene: 5. CDR3 coding DNA: TGTGCCAGCAGTCTCAGGACAGGGGAGAACACTGAAGCTTTCTTT. Translated: CASSLRTGENTEAFF.

In its sample, this clonotype was seen many times. The chain is built from TRBV12-3 or TRBV12-4 and TRBJ2-1; TRBD2 matches at 12 bases. CDR3 size: 17 residues. With 3 bases clipped from V and 7 bases from J, the junction kept 10 bases outside the gene matches. This chain's CDR3 is CASSLASGGARRNEQFF. CDR3 sequence (DNA): TGTGCCAGCAGTTTGGCTAGCGGGGGGGCCAGGAGGAATGAGCAGTTCTTC.

The chain carries TRBV12-3 or TRBV12-4 and TRBJ2-5; D not resolved. V was pared by 2 bases and J by 6 bases, with 4 bases between. The CDR3 contains 11 residues. The CDR3 sequence is CASSLQKTQYF. Here the CDR3 DNA reads TGTGCCAGCAGTTTACAGAAGACCCAGTACTTC.

The chain uses TRBV12-3 or TRBV12-4 and TRBJ2-2; 10 bases are shared with TRBD2. The CDR3 has 17 amino acids. J was trimmed by 4 bases and V by 6 bases; bases with no gene match: 11. CDR3 protein: CASRRGLAGDGTGELFF. CDR3 DNA: TGTGCCAGCAGAAGGGGGCTAGCGGGAGATGGCACCGGGGAGCTGTTTTTT.

This clonotype has more than one count but fewer than ten. The chain recombines TRBV25-1 with TRBJ1-2, with 12 nucleotides matching TRBD1. Germline V gene sequence: CDR1 MGHDK, CDR2 SYGVNS. The J segment lost 4 bases and the V segment lost 6 bases, leaving 6 bases of the junction unmatched. The CDR3 runs to 15 residues. CDR3 in amino acids: CASRGTGGLGYGYTF. The CDR3 coding sequence is TGTGCCAGCAGGGGGACAGGGGGCCTAGGCTATGGCTACACCTTC.

This sequence joins TRBV24-1 and TRBJ2-3; no clear D gene. The CDR3 length is 12 residues. V lost 10 bases and J 1 base, leaving 8 bases between the germline ends. Per germline, CDR1 KGHDR and CDR2 SFDVKD. The CDR3 DNA sequence: TGTGCCACGTCGGTCGGCACAGATACGCAGTATTTT. It translates to CATSVGTDTQYF.

This clonotype has only a few counts. The rearrangement links TRBV6-2 or TRBV6-3 to TRBJ2-3; possibly TRBD1 for D (6 bases). Deletions cut 5 bases from V and 5 bases from J, with 14 bases between. The CDR3 is 14 amino acids. Germline V gene data show CDR1 as MNHEY and CDR2 as SVGEGT. CDR3 sequence reads: CASSTGIWGDTQYF. CDR3 DNA sequence: TGTGCCAGCAGTACAGGGATATGGGGAGATACGCAGTATTTT.

This clonotype was picked up many times. In nucleotides, the CDR3 is TGTGCCAGCAGCGCCCGGACAGGGGGTAGAGACACCATATATTTT. It encodes CASSARTGGRDTIYF. The chain has TRBV7-2 and TRBJ1-3, with 10 positions matching TRBD1. This CDR3 contains 15 residues. Germline assignment: CDR1 SGHTA and CDR2 FQGNSA. J was trimmed by 8 bases and V by 5 bases; bases with no gene match: 9. Based on the CDR3 plus reference TRBV7-2 and TRBJ1-3, the full variable domain is GAGVSQSPSNKVTEKGKDVELRCDPISGHTALYWYRQSLGQGLEFLIYFQGNSAPDKSGLPSDRFSAERTGGSVSTLTIQRTQQEDSAVYLCASSARTGGRDTIYFGEGSWLTVV.

Many counts were recorded for this clonotype. The rearrangement uses TRBV20-1 and TRBJ2-1; D perhaps matches TRBD2 (6 bases). The CDR3 sequence is 15 residues long. V was trimmed by 6 bases and J by 4 bases, leaving 19 bases between them. Looked up from germline, CDR1 is DFQATT and CDR2 is SNEGSKA (reference sequence). CDR3 nucleotides: TGCAGTGCAAGCACGATTAGCGGACCTTACAATGAGCAGTTCTTC. It translates to CSASTISGPYNEQFF.

This rearrangement joins TRBV7-2 to TRBJ2-7; 10 bases fit TRBD2. V lost 2 bases, J lost 4 bases, and 8 bases stayed unmatched. Germline-derived CDR1 and CDR2 are SGHTA and FQGNSA. This CDR3 is 16 amino acids long. CDR3 coding DNA: TGTGCCAGCAGCTTATCCAGGACTAGCGGACAGTACGAGCAGTACTTC. Residues: CASSLSRTSGQYEQYF.

Ten or more counts support this clonotype. The gene calls are TRBV4-2 and TRBJ2-7; 7 bases agree with TRBD2. Trimming took 1 base from V and 7 from J; bases not matched to a gene: 4. CDR3 length: 13 amino acids. The V gene's germline CDR1 is LGHNA and CDR2 YNFKEQ. CDR3 sequence: CASSQAGGAEQYF. For the CDR3, the DNA is TGTGCCAGCAGCCAAGCGGGGGGAGCGGAGCAGTACTTC.

Ten or more counts support this clonotype. This rearrangement joins TRBV7-2 to TRBJ2-7, with a possible D match to TRBD2 (5 bases). The germline CDR1 and CDR2 sequences are SGHTA and FQGNSA. V lost 1 base and J lost 2, with 15 bases in between. The CDR3 extends over 16 amino acids. The CDR3 DNA follows: TGTGCCAGCAGCTTAGGTATAAGCGGTGGTACCTACGAGCAGTACTTC. This sequence encodes CASSLGISGGTYEQYF.

The genes are TRBV12-3 or TRBV12-4 and TRBJ1-2, with a tentative D call TRBD1 (6 bases). The CDR3 length is 13 residues. The V gene lost 4 bases and the J gene lost 6 bases, with 12 bases spanning the gap. The CDR3 DNA reads TGTGCCAGCAGTTCCGGGGGGCAAAATGGCTACACCTTC. This sequence encodes CASSSGGQNGYTF.

The V and J genes are TRBV25-1 and TRBJ2-3; 8 nucleotides agree with TRBD1. V lost 3 bases and J lost 4; bases outside the gene matches: 9. There are 16 residues in the CDR3. Germline V gene data show CDR1 as MGHDK and CDR2 as SYGVNS. CDR3 protein: CASSDVGRGRSDTQYF. CDR3 DNA sequence: TGTGCCAGCAGTGATGTGGGCAGGGGGCGGTCAGATACGCAGTATTTT.

The chain couples TRBV20-1 to TRBJ2-7, with 9 nucleotides matching TRBD1. Trimming at V came to 6 bases and at J to 7 bases, leaving 16 bases not matched to a gene. This CDR3 has 15 residues. The germline CDR1 and CDR2 sequences are DFQATT and SNEGSKA (reference sequence). The CDR3 coding sequence is TGCAGTGCACTAACTTTCGGGACAGGGAGTTTAGAGCAGTACTTC. It codes for CSALTFGTGSLEQYF.

The gene calls are TRBV13 and TRBJ1-2, with a weak D call TRBD1 (6 bases). The CDR3 runs to 15 residues. V gave up 5 bases and J gave up 4 bases, with 17 bases separating them. Germline-derived CDR1 and CDR2 are PRHDT and FYEKMQ (reference sequence). The CDR3 region has the DNA TGTGCCAGCAGCCTATATCTTGGGGGCTCCTATGGCTACACCTTC. Translation: CASSLYLGGSYGYTF.

The gene calls are TRBV12-3 or TRBV12-4 and TRBJ1-5; 7 bases are a match to TRBD1. The CDR3 consists of 14 residues. J gave up 6 bases and V 7 bases, and 9 bases lay outside the gene matches. The CDR3 DNA follows: TGTGCCAGCAACCACAGGGGCTCGGGTCAGCCCCAGCATTTT. Its protein product is CASNHRGSGQPQHF.

This clonotype has a handful of counts. In DNA form, the CDR3 reads TGTGCCAGCAGCTTTGGTGGGGAGCAGTACTTC. This translates into CASSFGGEQYF. The V gene is TRBV7-9, the J gene TRBJ2-7; no reliable D call. The length of the CDR3 is 11 residues. Germline values: CDR1 SEHNR, CDR2 FQNEAQ (reference sequence). V lost 3 bases to trimming and J lost 7 bases, with 7 bases between them. The full variable domain, rest sourced from reference TRBV7-9 and TRBJ2-7, is DTGVSQNPRHKITKRGQNVTFRCDPISEHNRLYWYRQTLGQGPEFLTYFQNEAQLEKSRLLSDRFSAERPKGSFSTLEIQRTEQGDSAMYLCASSFGGEQYFGPGTRLTVT.

This clonotype was detected only a few times. V is TRBV21-1 and J is TRBJ2-7. TRBV21-1 corresponds to a pseudogene. This CDR3 is built from 14 residues. In DNA, the CDR3 is TGTGCCAGCAGCCATGGGGGGGGCTCCTACGAGCAGTACTTC. Residues: CASSHGGGSYEQYF.

The rearrangement uses TRBV27 and TRBJ1-1; 10 bases match TRBD1. This CDR3 region has 15 residues. J gave up 2 bases and V 6 bases, and 6 bases lay outside the gene matches. Germline assignment: CDR1 MNHEY and CDR2 SMNVEV (reference sequence). The CDR3 sequence: CASSPTGGRNTEAFF. CDR3 sequence (DNA): TGTGCCAGCAGCCCGACAGGGGGCCGAAACACTGAAGCTTTCTTT.

Regarding this clonotype: This could be a read error, since a much larger clone is one nucleotide away. This rearrangement joins TRBV5-6 to TRBJ1-1; D is unresolved. This CDR3 contains 15 residues. CDR1 is SGHDT and CDR2 is YYEEEE in the germline V gene. V gave up 4 bases and J gave up 1 base, with 14 bases separating them. CDR3 protein: CASSPPWPSNTEAFF. The CDR3 nucleotides read TGTGCCAGCAGCCCCCCTTGGCCGTCGAACACTGAAGCTTTCTTT.

This clonotype showed up just a few times. The chain employs TRBV7-2 and TRBJ2-5, with D possibly matching TRBD2 (5 bases). The V and J ends lost 5 bases and 5 bases respectively, with 18 bases between them. In germline, CDR1 is SGHTA, CDR2 FQGNSA. The CDR3 totals 15 residues. The CDR3 region is CASSDYPGLMETQYF. The CDR3 DNA is TGTGCCAGCAGCGACTATCCAGGCCTTATGGAGACCCAGTACTTC.

This clonotype was detected ten times or more. V and J are TRBV12-3 or TRBV12-4 and TRBJ1-1, with 10 positions matching TRBD1. Trimming removed 2 bases from V and 2 bases from J; junction bases left unmatched: 8. The CDR3 is made up of 17 amino acids. CDR3: CASSLFWDRGRNTEAFF. Here the CDR3 DNA reads TGTGCCAGCAGTTTATTTTGGGACAGGGGCCGTAACACTGAAGCTTTCTTT.

The rearrangement joins TRBV4-3 to TRBJ1-2; D perhaps matches TRBD1 (5 bases). Germline V gene data show CDR1 as LGHNA and CDR2 as YSLEER. The CDR3 is made up of 15 amino acids. V lost 0 bases and J 4 bases, leaving 12 bases between the germline ends. CDR3 DNA: TGCGCCAGCAGCCAAGATCTGGGACGGACCTATGGCTACACCTTC. Protein product: CASSQDLGRTYGYTF.